This TCR beta chain was sequenced during a study of shared clonotypes between healthy human individuals. This table comes from immunoSEQ multiplex PCR, and its TCRdb copy is limited to in-frame clones, with some not included. The table shows approximately 1.5 million clones, with 98% occurring only once. V dropped 1 base and J dropped 7 bases, with 15 bases sitting between them. The CDR3 runs 14 residues. The germline V gene encodes CDR1 SGHNT and CDR2 YYREEE (reference sequence). This chain uses TRBV5-4 with TRBJ2-7, with a tentative D call TRBD1 (6 bases). This sequence originates from a man younger than 40 in good health. The specimen sequenced was naive CD4+ T cells sorted from blood. Stated subset: CD45RA+ positively selected. CDR3: CASSLTGYPWEQYF. The CDR3 DNA reads TGTGCCAGCAGCTTGACAGGGTACCCGTGGGAGCAGTACTTC.